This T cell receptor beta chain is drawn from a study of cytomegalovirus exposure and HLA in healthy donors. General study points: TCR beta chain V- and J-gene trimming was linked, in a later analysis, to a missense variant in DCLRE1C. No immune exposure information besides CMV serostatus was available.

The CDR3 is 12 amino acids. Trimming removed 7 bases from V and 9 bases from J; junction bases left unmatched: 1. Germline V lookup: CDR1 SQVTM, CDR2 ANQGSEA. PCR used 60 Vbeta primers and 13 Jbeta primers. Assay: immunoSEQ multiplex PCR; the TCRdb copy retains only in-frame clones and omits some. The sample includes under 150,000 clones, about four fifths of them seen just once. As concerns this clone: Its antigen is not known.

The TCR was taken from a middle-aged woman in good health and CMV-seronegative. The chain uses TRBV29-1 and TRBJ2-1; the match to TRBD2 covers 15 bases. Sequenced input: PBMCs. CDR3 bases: TGCAGCGGGGGACTAGCGGGAGGTGAGCAGTTCTTC. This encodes CSGGLAGGEQFF.